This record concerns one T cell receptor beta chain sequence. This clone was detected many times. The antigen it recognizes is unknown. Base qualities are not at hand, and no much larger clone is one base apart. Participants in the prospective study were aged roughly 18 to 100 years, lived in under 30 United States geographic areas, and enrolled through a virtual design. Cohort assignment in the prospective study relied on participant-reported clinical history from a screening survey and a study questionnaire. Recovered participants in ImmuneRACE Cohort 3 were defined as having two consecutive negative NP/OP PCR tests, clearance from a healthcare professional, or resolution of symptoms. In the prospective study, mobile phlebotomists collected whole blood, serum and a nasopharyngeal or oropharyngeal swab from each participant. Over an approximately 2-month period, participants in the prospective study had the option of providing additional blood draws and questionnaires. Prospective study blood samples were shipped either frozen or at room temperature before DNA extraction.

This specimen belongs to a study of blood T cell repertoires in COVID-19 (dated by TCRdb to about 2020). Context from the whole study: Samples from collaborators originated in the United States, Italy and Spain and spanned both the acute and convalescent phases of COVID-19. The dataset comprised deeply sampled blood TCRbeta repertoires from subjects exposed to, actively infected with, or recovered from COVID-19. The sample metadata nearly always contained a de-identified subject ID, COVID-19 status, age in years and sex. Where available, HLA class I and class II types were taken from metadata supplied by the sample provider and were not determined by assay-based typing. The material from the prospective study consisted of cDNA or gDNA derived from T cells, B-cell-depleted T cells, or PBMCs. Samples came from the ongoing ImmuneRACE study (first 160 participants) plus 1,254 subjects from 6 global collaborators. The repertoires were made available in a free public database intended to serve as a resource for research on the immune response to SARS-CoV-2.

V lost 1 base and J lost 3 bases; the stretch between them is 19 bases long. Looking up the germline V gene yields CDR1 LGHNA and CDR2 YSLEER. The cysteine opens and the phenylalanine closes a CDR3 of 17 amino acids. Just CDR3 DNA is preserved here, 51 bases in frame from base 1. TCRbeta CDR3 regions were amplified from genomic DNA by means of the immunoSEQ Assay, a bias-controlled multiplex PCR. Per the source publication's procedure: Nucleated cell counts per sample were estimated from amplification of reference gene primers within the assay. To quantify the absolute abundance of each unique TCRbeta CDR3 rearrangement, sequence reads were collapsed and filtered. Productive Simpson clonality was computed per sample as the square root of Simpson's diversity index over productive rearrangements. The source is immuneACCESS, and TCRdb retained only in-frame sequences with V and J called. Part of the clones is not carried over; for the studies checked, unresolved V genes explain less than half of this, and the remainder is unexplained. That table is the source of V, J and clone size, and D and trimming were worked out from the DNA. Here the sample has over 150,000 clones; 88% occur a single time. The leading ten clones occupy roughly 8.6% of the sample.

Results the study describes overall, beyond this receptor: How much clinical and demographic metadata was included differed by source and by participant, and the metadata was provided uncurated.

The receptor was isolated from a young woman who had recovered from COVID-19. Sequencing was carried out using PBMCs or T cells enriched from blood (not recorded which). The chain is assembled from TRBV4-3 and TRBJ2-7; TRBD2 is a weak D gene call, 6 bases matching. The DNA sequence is TGCGCCAGCAGCCAAGTCTCTTCCACGCGGGGACTCTACGAGCAGTACTTC. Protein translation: CASSQVSSTRGLYEQYF.